Here is one T cell receptor beta chain with its context. Its antigen is undetermined. This sample is part of a study of T cells after yellow fever vaccination. TCRdb used MiXCR to reprocess the 5' RACE reads, holding one entry per CDR3 protein. The sample holds a few hundred thousand distinct CDR3 sequences, around 8.6% seen once. The V gene's germline CDR1 is SGHVS and CDR2 FQNEAQ. CDR3 length equals 14 residues. V lost 0 bases and J lost 4, with 9 bases in between. General observations from the study: Any FACS-sorted repertoire could hold abundant clonotypes that contaminate it from the bulk population. Post-booster samples contained most primary-vaccination clones (approximately 96% CD4, 88% CD8).

The chain recombines TRBV7-8 with TRBJ1-2; D uncertain. Sequences were derived from CD4+ T cells sorted from PBMCs, sampled 5 days after the yellow fever booster vaccination. The clonotype comes from a man younger than 35 who received the YFV17D yellow fever vaccine. DNA of the CDR3: TGTGCCAGCAGCTTAGCTGGACCCCTCTATGGCTACACCTTC. Encoded protein: CASSLAGPLYGYTF.